This T cell receptor beta chain came from a study of beta chain features in type 1 diabetes. Study-level findings and limits: All four CD4+ subsets from Type 1 diabetes patients carried moderately but significantly shorter TCRB CDR3s.

The CDR3 sequence is 14 residues long. Germline V gene data show CDR1 as SGHTA and CDR2 as FQGNSA. The junction had 2 bases not matched to a gene; V was cut back by 5 bases and J by 1 base. This clone was counted only a few times. Its antigen is undetermined. Isolated RNA was reverse transcribed in full, so expressed TCRB transcripts were sequenced. The method was immunoSEQ multiplex PCR; TCRdb's version includes in-frame clones alone and lacks a portion of them. The sample consists of around 710,000 clones, around 11% of them appearing once. V gene TRBV7-2 combines with J gene TRBJ2-3; TRBD2 aligns across 8 bases. The material sequenced was naive CD4+ T cells from blood. This clonotype was sampled from a young man with type 1 diabetes. CDR3 in amino acids: CASSDSGGTDTQYF. The CDR3 nucleotides are TGTGCCAGCAGCGATAGCGGGGGCACAGATACGCAGTATTTT.